Following are 11 T cell receptor beta chains from one sample sequenced in a study of blood T cell repertoires in COVID-19. Sequencing was performed with immunoSEQ multiplex PCR; in TCRdb, only in-frame clones are kept and a portion is missing. The table lists some 200,000 clones, just over 85% of them singletons. Sequenced input: PBMCs or T cells enriched from blood (not recorded which). The receptors come from a woman aged 40-49 years with acute COVID-19.

The rearrangement uses TRBV5-1 and TRBJ2-2; D gene uncertain. The CDR3 has 13 amino acids. The germline V gene encodes CDR1 SGHRS and CDR2 YFSETQ. V gave up 4 bases and J gave up 4 bases, with 8 bases separating them. The CDR3 DNA reads TGCGCCAGCAGCCAAACAATCACCGGGGAGCTGTTTTTT. Its protein is CASSQTITGELFF.

In this sample, this clone turned up a few times. This chain joins TRBV19 and TRBJ1-2, with 10 bases fitting TRBD1. Germline trimming cut 5 bases from V and 8 bases from J; bases unmatched to any gene: 14. The CDR3 runs 16 residues. CDR1 is LNHDA, CDR2 SQIVND, per germline (reference sequence). CDR3: CASSPGTGETLGGYTF. CDR3 nucleotides: TGTGCCAGTAGTCCCGGGACAGGGGAGACTTTGGGCGGCTACACCTTC.

Regarding this clone: The sample has other DNA sequences that encode this CDR3 too. The genes are TRBV5-1 and TRBJ1-3, with TRBD1 identical over 9 bases. This CDR3 is built from 14 residues. Germline V lookup: CDR1 SGHRS, CDR2 YFSETQ. The V segment lost 4 bases and the J segment 4 bases; nucleotides outside the gene matches: 3. The CDR3 DNA sequence: TGCGCCAGCAGCACAGGGGGCGCGGGAAACACCATATATTTT. Translating gives CASSTGGAGNTIYF.

This chain connects TRBV3-1 (or the pseudogene TRBV3-2) to TRBJ2-7, with 7 positions matching TRBD1. CDR3 length equals 15 residues. The trim removed 4 bases at V and 0 bases at J, leaving 6 bases unmatched. CDR1 is LGHDT and CDR2 is YNNKEL in the germline V gene (reference sequence). The CDR3 coding sequence is TGTGCCAGCAGCCCCGGGACAGAAGTCTCCTACGAGCAGTACTTC. This gives the protein CASSPGTEVSYEQYF.

The chain recombines TRBV11-2 with TRBJ2-5, with a tentative D call TRBD1 (6 bases). CDR1 SGHAT and CDR2 FQNNGV come from the germline V gene. The CDR3 has 15 residues. With 5 bases removed from V and 0 bases from J, the gap between germline ends came to 13 bases. The chain's CDR3 is CASSPSGADQETQYF. The CDR3 DNA is TGTGCCAGCAGCCCGTCAGGGGCGGACCAAGAGACCCAGTACTTC. Full variable domain (remainder filled in from reference TRBV11-2 and TRBJ2-5): EAGVAQSPRYKIIEKRQSVAFWCNPISGHATLYWYQQILGQGPKLLIQFQNNGVVDDSQLPKDRFSAERLKGVDSTLKIQPAKLEDSAVYLCASSPSGADQETQYFGPGTRLLVL.

The chain is built from TRBV7-2 and TRBJ2-3, with TRBD2 matching over 14 bases. CDR1 is SGHTA and CDR2 is FQGNSA in the germline V gene. There are 16 residues in the CDR3. After removal of 6 bases from V and 4 bases from J, the junction contained 6 bases not matched to a gene. The CDR3: CASSLGLAGAPDTQYF. The CDR3 nucleotides are TGTGCCAGCAGTTTGGGACTAGCGGGGGCCCCAGATACGCAGTATTTT.

This clone was seen a handful of times. The V call is TRBV7-2, the J call TRBJ2-1, with 10 bases lining up with TRBD2. J gave up 8 bases and V 2 bases, and 9 bases lay outside the gene matches. Germline loops: CDR1 SGHTA, CDR2 FQGNSA. The CDR3 is 16 amino acids. CDR3 loop: CASSLKLASGGHEQFF. Written as DNA, the CDR3 is TGTGCCAGCAGCTTAAAGCTCGCTAGCGGGGGCCATGAGCAGTTCTTC. The entire variable domain, with the rest obtained from reference TRBV7-2 and TRBJ2-1, is as follows: GAGVSQSPSNKVTEKGKDVELRCDPISGHTALYWYRQSLGQGLEFLIYFQGNSAPDKSGLPSDRFSAERTGGSVSTLTIQRTQQEDSAVYLCASSLKLASGGHEQFFGPGTRLTVL.

This clone was counted once. The V and J genes are TRBV3-1 (or the pseudogene TRBV3-2) and TRBJ2-1, with D possibly being TRBD1 (5 bases). V was cut by 0 bases and J by 0 bases, with 24 bases left in between. Germline V gene data show CDR1 as LGHDT and CDR2 as YNNKEL (reference sequence). The CDR3 extends over 21 amino acids. The CDR3 loop is CASSQEVSREGFLGSYNEQFF. As DNA, the CDR3 is TGTGCCAGCAGCCAAGAGGTTTCCAGGGAAGGGTTTTTAGGCTCCTACAATGAGCAGTTCTTC.

The J gene is TRBJ2-3, the V gene TRBV19; 9 bases agree with TRBD1. Losses at the gene ends were 5 bases for V and 6 bases for J; bases not matched to a gene: 18. This CDR3 comprises 18 residues. Germline CDR1 reads LNHDA; CDR2 reads SQIVND (reference sequence). Here the CDR3 reads CASSPRPGTGWERDTQYF. CDR3 sequence (DNA): TGTGCCAGTAGTCCCCGTCCCGGGACAGGGTGGGAACGGGATACGCAGTATTTT.

V usage is TRBV7-2 and J usage is TRBJ2-7, with 11 bases aligning to TRBD2. The germline gives CDR1 SGHTA, CDR2 FQGNSA. The CDR3 spans 15 residues. The V segment lost 3 bases and the J segment 0 bases; nucleotides outside the gene matches: 1. CDR3: CASSLGTSGSYEQYF. DNA of the CDR3: TGTGCCAGCAGCTTGGGGACTAGCGGCTCCTACGAGCAGTACTTC.

The chain uses TRBV30 and TRBJ1-1; maybe TRBD1 (5 bases). The CDR3 runs 10 residues. V shed 5 bases and J shed 8 bases, with 9 bases lying between them. The germline CDR1 and CDR2 sequences are GTSNPN and SVGIG (reference sequence). This chain's CDR3 is CAWSGPEAFF. In DNA, the CDR3 is TGTGCCTGGTCAGGGCCAGAAGCTTTCTTT.